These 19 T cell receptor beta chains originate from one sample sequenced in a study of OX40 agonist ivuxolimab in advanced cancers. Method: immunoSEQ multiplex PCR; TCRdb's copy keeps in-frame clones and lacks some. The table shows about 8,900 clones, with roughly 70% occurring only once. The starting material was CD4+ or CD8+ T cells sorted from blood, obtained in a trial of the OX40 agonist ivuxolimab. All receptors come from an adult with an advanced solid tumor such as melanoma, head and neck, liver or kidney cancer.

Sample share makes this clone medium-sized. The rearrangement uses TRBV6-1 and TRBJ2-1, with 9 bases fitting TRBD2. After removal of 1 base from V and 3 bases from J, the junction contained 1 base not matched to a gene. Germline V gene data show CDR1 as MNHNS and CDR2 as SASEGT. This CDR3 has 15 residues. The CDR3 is CASSEGSGSYNEQFF. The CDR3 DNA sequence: TGTGCCAGCAGTGAAGGTAGCGGGAGCTACAATGAGCAGTTCTTC.

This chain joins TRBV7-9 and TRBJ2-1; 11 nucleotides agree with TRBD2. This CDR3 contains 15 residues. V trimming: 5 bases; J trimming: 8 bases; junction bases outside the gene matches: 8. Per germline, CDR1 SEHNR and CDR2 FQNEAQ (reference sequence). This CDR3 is CASSVLAGVVDEQFF. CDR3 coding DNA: TGTGCCAGCAGCGTACTAGCGGGAGTTGTAGATGAGCAGTTCTTC.

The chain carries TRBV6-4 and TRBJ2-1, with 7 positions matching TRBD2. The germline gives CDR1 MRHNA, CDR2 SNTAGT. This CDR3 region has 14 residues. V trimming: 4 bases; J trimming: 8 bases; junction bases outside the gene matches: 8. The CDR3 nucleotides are TGTGCCAGCAGTGTAGGTGGGAGGGCCGATGAGCAGTTCTTC. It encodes CASSVGGRADEQFF.

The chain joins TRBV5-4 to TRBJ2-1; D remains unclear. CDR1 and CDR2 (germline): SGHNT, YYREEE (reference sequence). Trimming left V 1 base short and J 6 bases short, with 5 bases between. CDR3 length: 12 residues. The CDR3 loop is CASSLPPNEQFF. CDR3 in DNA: TGTGCCAGCAGCTTGCCTCCCAATGAGCAGTTCTTC.

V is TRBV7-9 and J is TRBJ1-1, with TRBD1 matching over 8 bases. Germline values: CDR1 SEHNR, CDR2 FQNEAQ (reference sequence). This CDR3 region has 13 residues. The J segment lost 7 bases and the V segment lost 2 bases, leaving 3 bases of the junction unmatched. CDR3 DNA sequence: TGTGCCAGCAGCTTAACAGGGGGTTTTGAAGCTTTCTTT. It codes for CASSLTGGFEAFF.

The CDR3 region has the DNA TGTGCCAGCTGGGGGGTAGCGGGAGGTGGAGAGACCCAGTACTTC. It is translated as CASWGVAGGGETQYF. The genes are TRBV6-5 and TRBJ2-5, with 10 bases that match TRBD2. The CDR3 totals 15 residues. The V segment lost 8 bases and the J segment 4 bases; nucleotides outside the gene matches: 10. Looked up from germline, CDR1 is MNHEY and CDR2 is SVGAGI.

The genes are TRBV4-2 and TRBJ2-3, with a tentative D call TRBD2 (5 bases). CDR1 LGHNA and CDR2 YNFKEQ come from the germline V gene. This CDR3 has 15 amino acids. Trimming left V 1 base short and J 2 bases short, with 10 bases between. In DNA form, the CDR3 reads TGTGCCAGCAGCCAAGCTGAGGGAGACACAGATACGCAGTATTTT. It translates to CASSQAEGDTDTQYF.

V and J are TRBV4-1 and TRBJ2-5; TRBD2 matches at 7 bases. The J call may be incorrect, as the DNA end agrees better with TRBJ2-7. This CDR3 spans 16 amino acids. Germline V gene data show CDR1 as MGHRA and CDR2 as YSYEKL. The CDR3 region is CASSQVLGRSSYEQYF. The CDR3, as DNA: TGCGCCAGCAGCCAGGTCCTCGGGAGGAGCTCCTACGAGCAGTACTTC.

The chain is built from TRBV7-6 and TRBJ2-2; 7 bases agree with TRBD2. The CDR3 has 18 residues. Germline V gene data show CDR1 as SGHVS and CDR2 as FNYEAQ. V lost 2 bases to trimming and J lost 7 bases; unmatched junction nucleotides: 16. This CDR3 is CASSLLVGGPLSSGELFF. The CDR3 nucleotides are TGTGCCAGCAGCTTATTAGTGGGAGGGCCGCTCTCCAGCGGGGAGCTGTTTTTT.

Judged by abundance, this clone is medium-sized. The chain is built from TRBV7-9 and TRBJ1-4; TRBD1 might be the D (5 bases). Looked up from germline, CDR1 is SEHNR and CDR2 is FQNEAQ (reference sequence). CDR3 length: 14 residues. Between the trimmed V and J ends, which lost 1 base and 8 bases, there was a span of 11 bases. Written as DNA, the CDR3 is TGTGCCAGCAGCTTAGTGAGGGGAGGCGAAAAACTGTTTTTT. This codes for CASSLVRGGEKLFF.

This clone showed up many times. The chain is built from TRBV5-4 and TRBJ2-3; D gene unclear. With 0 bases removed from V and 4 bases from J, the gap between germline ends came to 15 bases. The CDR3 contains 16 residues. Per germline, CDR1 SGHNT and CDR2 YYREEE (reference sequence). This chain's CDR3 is CASSLAAAARADTQYF. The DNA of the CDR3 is TGTGCCAGCAGCTTGGCGGCGGCAGCTAGGGCAGATACGCAGTATTTT.

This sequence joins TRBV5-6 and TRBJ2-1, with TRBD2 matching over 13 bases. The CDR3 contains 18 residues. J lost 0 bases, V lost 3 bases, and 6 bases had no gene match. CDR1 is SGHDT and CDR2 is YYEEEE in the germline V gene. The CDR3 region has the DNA TGTGCCAGCAGCTACCGGACTAGCGGGAGTCACTCCTACAATGAGCAGTTCTTC. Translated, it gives CASSYRTSGSHSYNEQFF.

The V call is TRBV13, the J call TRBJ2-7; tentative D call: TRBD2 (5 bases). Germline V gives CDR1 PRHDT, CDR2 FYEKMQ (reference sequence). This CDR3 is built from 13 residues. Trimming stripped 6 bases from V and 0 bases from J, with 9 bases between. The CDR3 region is CASSLGSSYEQYF. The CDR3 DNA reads TGTGCCAGCAGTCTTGGGAGCTCCTACGAGCAGTACTTC. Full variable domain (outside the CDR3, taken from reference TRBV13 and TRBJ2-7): AAGVIQSPRHLIKEKRETATLKCYPIPRHDTVYWYQQGPGQDPQFLISFYEKMQSDKGSIPDRFSAQQFSDYHSELNMSSLELGDSALYFCASSLGSSYEQYFGPGTRLTVT.

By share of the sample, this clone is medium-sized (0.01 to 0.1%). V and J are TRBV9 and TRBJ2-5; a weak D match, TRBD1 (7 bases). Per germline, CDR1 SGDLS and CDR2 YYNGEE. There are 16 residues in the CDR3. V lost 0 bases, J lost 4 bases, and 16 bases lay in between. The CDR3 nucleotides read TGTGCCAGCAGCGTAGAGGGGACTCCAGGGGGAGAGACCCAGTACTTC. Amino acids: CASSVEGTPGGETQYF.

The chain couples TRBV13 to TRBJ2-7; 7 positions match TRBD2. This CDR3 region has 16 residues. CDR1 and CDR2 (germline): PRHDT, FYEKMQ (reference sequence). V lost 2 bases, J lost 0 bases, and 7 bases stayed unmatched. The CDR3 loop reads CASSLPSGATSYEQYF. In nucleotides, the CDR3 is TGTGCCAGCAGCTTACCCAGCGGGGCCACCTCCTACGAGCAGTACTTC.

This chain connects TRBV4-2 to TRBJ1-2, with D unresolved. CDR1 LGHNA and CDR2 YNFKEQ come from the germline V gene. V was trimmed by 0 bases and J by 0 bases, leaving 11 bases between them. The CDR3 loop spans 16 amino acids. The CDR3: CASSQDVGVTNYGYTF. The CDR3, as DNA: TGTGCCAGCAGCCAAGATGTCGGCGTTACTAACTATGGCTACACCTTC.

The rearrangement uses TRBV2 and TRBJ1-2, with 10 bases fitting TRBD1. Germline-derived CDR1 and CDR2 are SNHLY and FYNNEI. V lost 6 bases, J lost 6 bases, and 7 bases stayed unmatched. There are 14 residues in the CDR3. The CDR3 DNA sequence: TGTGCCAGCAGACCTCCGGGACAGGGGAATGGCTACACCTTC. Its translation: CASRPPGQGNGYTF.

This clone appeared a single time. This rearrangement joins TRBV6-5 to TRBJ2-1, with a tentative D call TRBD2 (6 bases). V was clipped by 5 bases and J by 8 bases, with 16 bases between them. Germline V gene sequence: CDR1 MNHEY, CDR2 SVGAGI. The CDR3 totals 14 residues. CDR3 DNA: TGTGCCAGCAGTGAAGGAGAGACTAGTCATGAGCAGTTCTTC. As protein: CASSEGETSHEQFF.

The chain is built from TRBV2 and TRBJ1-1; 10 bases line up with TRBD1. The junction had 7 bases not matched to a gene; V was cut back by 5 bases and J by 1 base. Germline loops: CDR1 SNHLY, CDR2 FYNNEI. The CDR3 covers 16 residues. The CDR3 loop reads CASSPGQGWSNTEAFF. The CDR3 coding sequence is TGTGCCAGCAGTCCGGGACAGGGGTGGTCGAACACTGAAGCTTTCTTT.